This is a list of T cell receptor beta chains from one sample in a study of shared clonotypes between healthy human individuals. This table comes from immunoSEQ multiplex PCR, and its TCRdb copy is limited to in-frame clones, with some not included. This sample carries roughly 1,000,000 clones, around 82% of them seen once, and the ten largest clones take about 0.52%. The specimen was memory CD4+ T cells from PBMCs. The source of these receptors is a man aged 18 to 30 in good health. Some clones in this sample may be carry-over from other donors' samples. The CDR3 runs from the conserved cysteine through the conserved F or W. A D gene is named only where the DNA matches it firmly. Not every row has a clone size; where given, it reads once, few, many or a size class.

15	TRBV6-5	TRBJ2-4	TRBD1	NA	CASRTGTGGLDIQYF	TGTGCCAGCAGAACCGGGACAGGGGGATTGGACATTCAGTACTTC
17	TRBV29-1	TRBJ2-1	TRBD1	NA	CSVVRTGMGDDYNEQFF	TGCAGCGTTGTACGGACAGGTATGGGGGACGACTACAATGAGCAGTTCTTC
15	TRBV5-6	TRBJ2-1	TRBD2	once	CASSWGLAGGNEQFF	TGTGCCAGCAGCTGGGGACTAGCGGGAGGGAATGAGCAGTTCTTC
13	TRBV2	TRBJ1-3	TRBD1	many	CASSADRGYAIYF	TGTGCCAGCAGTGCGGACAGGGGGTACGCCATATATTTT
15	TRBV5-4	TRBJ1-2	TRBD1	once	CASSKGQGINYGYTF	TGTGCCAGCAGCAAGGGACAGGGCATTAACTATGGCTACACCTTC
17	TRBV4-2	TRBJ2-5	TRBD2	NA	CASSQGSTSGSGETQYF	TGTGCCAGCAGCCAAGGCTCAACTAGCGGGAGCGGAGAGACCCAGTACTTC
14	TRBV5-1	TRBJ1-5	NA	NA	CASSLGQSNQPQHF	TGCGCCAGCAGCTTGGGTCAGAGCAATCAGCCCCAGCATTTT
15	TRBV6-5	TRBJ1-2	NA	NA	CASSYSSRGHRLWTF	TGTGCCAGCAGTTACTCGTCCAGGGGCCACCGCCTGTGGACCTTC
16	TRBV18	TRBJ2-2	NA	NA	CASSPGESGYTGELFF	TGTGCCAGCTCACCGGGTGAAAGCGGCTACACCGGGGAGCTGTTTTTT
13	TRBV28	TRBJ1-2	NA	NA	CASSLQTVYGYTF	TGTGCCAGCAGTCTACAGACAGTGTATGGCTACACCTTC
16	TRBV5-1	TRBJ1-1	TRBD1	NA	CASSLFPDRGVTEAFF	TGCGCCAGCAGCTTGTTCCCGGACAGGGGAGTTACTGAAGCTTTCTTT
16	TRBV7-2	TRBJ1-1	NA	NA	CASSLVGSRVHTEAFF	TGTGCCAGCAGCTTAGTTGGAAGTAGGGTCCACACTGAAGCTTTCTTT
16	TRBV7-2	TRBJ2-3	TRBD2	NA	CASSLGLAQSTDTQYF	TGTGCCAGCAGCCTCGGACTAGCACAAAGCACAGATACGCAGTATTTT